This TCR beta chain was captured in a study of T cells in Graves' hyperthyroidism and ophthalmopathy. The CDR3 covers 12 residues. V shed 4 bases and J shed 0 bases, with 7 bases lying between them. Germline loops: CDR1 SQVTM, CDR2 ANQGSEA. The source material, RNA transcripts, was used to amplify TCR beta CDR3 regions. In the first-round RT-PCR of the TCR CDR3, the HTBI primer set was used. A single record per CDR3 protein comes from TCRdb applying MiXCR to the multiplex PCR reads. The sample consists of hundreds of thousands of distinct CDR3 sequences, roughly 15% of them appearing once. Uncontrolled infection, other autoimmune disease, pregnancy or lactation barred patients from enrollment. Fresh peripheral blood, approximately 10 ml, yielded the PBMCs. This clonotype was seen repeatedly, ten times or more.

The source material was blood. The rearrangement uses TRBV29-1 and TRBJ2-7; D gene unclear. This clonotype was sampled from a woman younger than 30 with Graves' hyperthyroidism. The CDR3 coding sequence is TGCAGCGTTGGCCCCGACTCCTACGAGCAGTACTTC. This translates into CSVGPDSYEQYF.